This T cell receptor (beta chain) derives from a study of cytomegalovirus exposure and HLA in healthy donors (dated by TCRdb to about 2017). About the study as a whole: An earlier analysis of some 600 of the donors reported 276 Gb of sequence data and 95 million to 140 million unique TCR beta sequences obtained from 180 million or so T cells. Alongside the repertoire data, information on donor age, sex, ethnicity and CMV serostatus was compiled. Genome-wide SNP genotypes for about three fifths of the roughly 670 donors were used in a later genetic analysis, which treated that subset as a discovery cohort. About 310 gigabases of sequencing data and 70 million to 100 million unique TCR sequences were included in an early release covering roughly 700 HLA-typed donors. An earlier analysis of 500 to 650 of the donors applied high-throughput TCR beta sequencing to assess whether each TCR beta V gene segment acted as functional or pseudogenic. Because of strong linkage in the cohort, four to six DR-DQ haplotypes were treated as single units for association and clustering. Using immunosequencing, the study profiled T cell repertoires from around 670 subjects and related those repertoires to cytomegalovirus serostatus. Class I and class II HLA loci were covered by the typing at four-digit resolution. A later analysis re-analyzed previously published TCR beta repertoires from 666 donors and added high-resolution HLA genotyping to study TCR occurrence patterns. Typing coverage varied by locus: about 629-630 donors for A, B, C, DRB1 and DQB1; more than 500 for DQA1; 606 for DPA1; approximately 450 for DPB1. High-throughput TCR immunosequencing, statistical association of individual TCRs with disease status, and machine learning were combined to predict cytomegalovirus infection status. The aim of the study was to test whether cataloging public T cell receptors could identify signatures of past pathogen exposure. Of the 398 genotyped donors, roughly 80% fell in the genetic ancestry cluster associated with self-reported Caucasian donors. In the later analysis, no new phenotypic data were used to find candidate immune exposures; instead, reliance was placed on TCR beta sequences and their occurrence across donors. Among about 390 genotyped donors of the cohort, an average of approximately 250,000 unique TCR beta nucleotide sequences were sequenced per donor, roughly 18% of them non-productive. Every discovery cohort repertoire had been produced on one sequencing platform. A separate validation cohort of 90 to 150 different subjects was used in addition to the roughly 700-subject first cohort. What the research found in general, with its limitations: According to a later analysis, most CMV-associated TCR beta chains appeared to be HLA-restricted, and the HLA associations seemed to be driven largely by CMV exposure. Immune exposure information for the cohort was limited to CMV serostatus. An earlier analysis of several hundred of the donors showed that most TCR beta V segments appeared in productive rearrangements either about 87% or about 30% of the time, which broadly matched IMGT annotations. Most TCR sequences were observed very rarely across donors, whereas some public TCRs were present in many individuals. A later analysis associated about 17,000 TCR beta sequences with specific HLA alleles at a false discovery rate of 0.05. When HLA alleles, especially DR and DQ, strongly co-occurred, TCR associations were difficult to assign to individual alleles. According to a later genetic analysis, donors in an Asian-associated ancestry cluster had fewer N-insertions in productive TCRs than the approximately 700-donor mean. A total of fewer than 200 TCR beta chains were listed by the study as associated with cytomegalovirus. Correlated functional status among segregating V segments might reflect linkage disequilibrium, but an unknown experimental factor could not be ruled out. A later genetic analysis associated a missense DCLRE1C variant with V-gene and J-gene trimming of TCR beta chains, and an independent cohort replicated the association. Some IMGT-functional V segments, including TRBV6-2 and TRBV6-3, could not be distinguished by the 87-base-pair reads and were therefore excluded. A further reported finding was that TCR beta sequences accurately predicted the HLA-A and HLA-B alleles for most subjects in the first cohort. Only TCR beta chains were sequenced in this cohort, and the absence of alpha or paired-chain data limited detectable features. A later analysis reported that several top co-occurrence clusters appeared linked to parvovirus B19, influenza, CMV and Epstein-Barr virus. A later analysis found that TCR association rates varied across HLA loci, with DRB1 alleles showing the most associated TCRs and HLA-C alleles the fewest. In vitro tests confirmed that a few of the cytomegalovirus-associated TCR beta chains recognize cytomegalovirus antigens. Because counts were too low, seventeen rarely observed V segments, including chromosome 9 orphons, were excluded from the earlier analysis of around 590 of the donors. A later analysis found that HLA-associated TCR beta chains were more clonally expanded and had lower generation probabilities than equally common non-associated chains. The classifier was reported to diagnose cytomegalovirus status with high specificity and sensitivity in both the original cohort and the validation cohort. The authors suggested that the approach could potentially be extended to other disease states and immunological phenotypes. The presence/absence analyses assumed that sequencing depth was roughly uniform across donors, and that assumption may not be true. Because HLA typing was missing for some donors at each locus, association tests included only the typed subset. A group of highly shared sequence variants was considered likely to be a technical artifact of the sequencing pipeline.

Receptor amplification or capture employed the immunoSEQ multiplex PCR assay. A mixture of 60 forward primers for TCR Vbeta segments and 13 reverse primers for TCR Jbeta segments was used in the multiplex PCR. A multiplex PCR assay on genomic DNA amplified the CDR3 region of rearranged TCR beta genes. On the Illumina HiSeq System, the amplified TCR beta libraries were sequenced as 87-base-pair reads. Per the authors' processing: Across the roughly 670 repertoires, a later analysis counted 60 million to 90 million unique TCR beta chains, 8.5 million to 12 million of which were shared by at least two donors. Raw reads were error-corrected and collapsed into unique sequences by a nearest-neighbor algorithm in which closely related sequences were merged to remove PCR and sequencing errors. To assign V, D and J gene segments, CDR3 sequences were aligned to IMGT reference sequences. For a sequence to be retained, at least a six-nucleotide match to both a V gene segment and a J gene segment was required. A rearrangement was called productive if the CDR3 had no stop codons and remained in frame with V and J, and every other rearrangement was called non-productive. CDR3 was defined by IMGT convention, running from the second conserved V-encoded cysteine to the conserved J-encoded phenylalanine. Sequences without an unambiguous match to a single V gene segment were excluded from the earlier analysis of several hundred of the donors. In an earlier analysis of approximately 550 of the donors, V segments were called functional above 56.7% productive rearrangements and were called segregating when the between-donor standard deviation exceeded 5%. To diagnose cytomegalovirus status from the catalog of TCR beta chain sequences, a statistical classification framework was built. A later analysis assigned V and J genes by comparing TCR nucleotide sequences with IMGT/GENE-DB human TR gene sequences. A later analysis assigned CDR3 sequences and most-parsimonious VDJ recombination scenarios with the TCRdist pipeline. In a later analysis, each TCR beta chain was defined by its CDR3 amino acid sequence together with its V-gene family, and reads lacking a unique V-gene family were excluded. In a later analysis, several hundred highly shared, low-generation-probability nucleotide sequences were removed to address suspected cross-contamination and a sequencing artifact. In a later analysis, a clonal expansion index for each public chain was calculated from normalized within-repertoire ranks of inferred template counts. Generation probabilities in a later analysis came from a VDJ recombination model fitted to out-of-frame rearrangements, and those results were checked against IGoR. In a later analysis, TCR-TCR, TCR-HLA and TCR-CMV co-occurrence was scored with hypergeometric tests, and a repertoire-size bias correction was applied to TCR pairs. To estimate false discovery rates, a later analysis permuted the HLA or CMV assignments 20 times. In a later analysis, co-occurring TCRs were grouped using DBSCAN, with TCRdist sequence similarity added in when clustering inside HLA-allele-positive subsets. For co-occurrence clustering, repertoires with fewer than 30,000 or more than 120,000 public chains were excluded, along with roughly 5 repertoires with anomalous nucleotide sharing. Held by TCRdb, this immuneACCESS table contains in-frame sequences only and omits some clones. Under half of the omission traces to an unresolved V gene where checked; the cause of the rest is unknown. V and J calls and clone size are given by that table; D and trimming were obtained from the DNA. Across this sample there are roughly 110,000 clones, with about four fifths seen only once. Clones ranked in the top ten supply around a fifth of the sample.

This clone was counted only a few times. This clone's antigen is unknown. Base qualities were left out, and no much larger clone turns up one base away. In total, approximately 700 healthy bone marrow donors made up the cohort. At the time of sampling, every cohort member was nominally healthy, though immune exposures that went unrecorded were likely present. The donor tested CMV seropositive and was one of the 289 seropositive cohort members. Every donor gave a peripheral blood sample, and the peripheral blood mononuclear cells from that sample were used for TCR beta sequencing. The Qiagen DNeasy Blood Extraction Kit was used to extract genomic DNA from the blood cell samples. Measured from the cysteine to the phenylalanine, the CDR3 is 17 residues long. The CDR3 DNA has 51 bases and is translated from base 1. CDR1 and CDR2, per the germline V gene, are SQVTM and ANQGSEA. Trimming costs V 0 bases and J 3 bases, and their ends lie 18 bases apart.

The chain links TRBV29-1 with TRBJ2-4, with TRBD2 tentatively as D gene (5 bases match). This TCR was recovered from a man aged 25-45 years in good health and CMV-seropositive. The sequencing sample was made of PBMCs. The nucleotide sequence is given as TGCAGCGTTGAAGAGGACTTTCCTCTGTTAGGCAAAAACATTCAGTACTTC. Its translation is CSVEEDFPLLGKNIQYF. The reference TRBV29-1 and TRBJ2-4 proteins fill in what lies around the CDR3, so the full variable domain reads SAVISQKPSRDICQRGTSLTIQCQVDSQVTMMFWYRQQPGQSLTLIATANQGSEATYESGFVIDKFPISRPNLTFSTLTVSNMSPEDSSIYLCSVEEDFPLLGKNIQYFGAGTRLSVL.